Each of the 30 T cell receptor beta chains below was sequenced from the same sample in a study of Ad26.COV2.S vaccination and SARS-CoV-2 variants (dated by TCRdb to the early 2020s). Receptor amplification or capture employed the immunoSEQ multiplex PCR assay. Entries here come from immuneACCESS through TCRdb and include only in-frame sequences with V and J called. Some clones fail to appear in such tables; in the studies checked, an unresolved V gene covers under half of the shortfall, and the cause of the remainder is unknown. A total of roughly 400,000 clones appear in this sample, about nine tenths of them only once. Roughly 3.9% of the sample is held by the ten biggest clonotypes. In light of the paper, this sample's treatment or condition label describes: 15 to 20 received Ad26.COV2.S at low or high dose, single or two shots; 5 received placebo; per-sample allocation not given. Repertoires of vaccine and placebo recipients were sequenced from samples collected on day 63 after the first injection.

Sample: peripheral blood, taken in a trial of Ad26.COV2.S vaccine versus placebo. Receptors originate from a person between 18 and 65 years old who received the Ad26.COV2.S COVID-19 vaccine or a placebo.

The chain uses TRBV7-9 and TRBJ2-4, with 8 bases lining up with TRBD1. With V trimmed by 3 bases and J by 1 base, 14 bases remained unmatched. CDR3 length: 19 amino acids. In germline, CDR1 is SEHNR, CDR2 FQNEAQ (reference sequence). The CDR3 coding sequence is TGTGCCAGCAGCTTTGATTTCGAGCACAGGGGGAGGGCCAAAAACATTCAGTACTTC. The encoded protein is CASSFDFEHRGRAKNIQYF. The full variable domain, its missing parts supplied by reference TRBV7-9 and TRBJ2-4, is DTGVSQNPRHKITKRGQNVTFRCDPISEHNRLYWYRQTLGQGPEFLTYFQNEAQLEKSRLLSDRFSAERPKGSFSTLEIQRTEQGDSAMYLCASSFDFEHRGRAKNIQYFGAGTRLSVL.

With regard to this clone: Other DNA sequences within the sample encode an identical CDR3. CDR3 DNA: TGTGCCAGCAGCCAAGATGGTGGGGGCTACACCTTC. This sequence encodes CASSQDGGGYTF. This chain connects TRBV3-1 (or the pseudogene TRBV3-2) to TRBJ1-2; the D is unclear. The CDR3 runs 12 residues. Germline assignment: CDR1 LGHDT and CDR2 YNNKEL (reference sequence). V dropped 0 bases and J dropped 8 bases, with 7 bases sitting between them.

V usage is TRBV27 and J usage is TRBJ2-1; D may correspond to TRBD1 or TRBD2 (6 bases each). The CDR3 runs 16 residues. Trimming removed 7 bases from V and 6 bases from J, with 22 bases in between. In germline, CDR1 is MNHEY, CDR2 SMNVEV (reference sequence). The CDR3 region is CASTKGGERVANEQFF. Here the CDR3 DNA reads TGTGCCAGCACGAAGGGGGGTGAGAGGGTAGCCAATGAGCAGTTCTTC.

This sequence joins TRBV5-1 and TRBJ2-7; 13 bases are a match to TRBD2. V dropped 4 bases and J dropped 6; count of bases not matched to a gene: 7. CDR3 length equals 15 residues. The germline gives CDR1 SGHRS, CDR2 YFSETQ. The CDR3 DNA reads TGCGCCAGCAGCCCCGGACTAGCGGGAGCGGGCGAGCAGTACTTC. Its protein product is CASSPGLAGAGEQYF.

The chain combines TRBV21-1 with TRBJ2-1; the D segment call TRBD2 is taken from the table without a DNA check. TRBV21-1 is marked as a pseudogene. The length of the CDR3 is 19 residues. The CDR3 nucleotides are TGTGCCAGCAGCAAAGCGCGGCGGGCTAGCGGGAGGTACGGCCATGAGCAGTTCTTC. Encoded protein: CASSKARRASGRYGHEQFF.

The gene calls are TRBV2 and TRBJ1-1, with D unresolved. CDR1 and CDR2 from the germline V gene are SNHLY and FYNNEI. Trimming took off 2 bases at V and 0 bases at J, with 7 bases between the two ends. The CDR3 sequence is 14 residues long. Written as DNA, the CDR3 is TGTGCCAGCAGTGAACGGGTGGTGAACACTGAAGCTTTCTTT. Translation: CASSERVVNTEAFF.

The J gene is TRBJ2-5, the V gene TRBV29-1; TRBD2 matches 10 bases. This CDR3 has 17 amino acids. V shed 1 base, J shed 2 bases, and the junction held 10 bases outside the gene matches. CDR1 and CDR2 from the germline V gene are SQVTM and ANQGSEA. CDR3 nucleotide sequence: TGCAGCGTTGAAGGGGGGACTAGCGAGAAGATTCAAGAGACCCAGTACTTC. It codes for CSVEGGTSEKIQETQYF.

The chain has TRBV5-4 and TRBJ2-1, with 7 positions matching TRBD2. This CDR3 comprises 16 residues. The germline gives CDR1 SGHNT, CDR2 YYREEE (reference sequence). With 2 bases clipped from V and 7 bases from J, the junction kept 12 bases outside the gene matches. The CDR3 DNA sequence: TGTGCCAGCAGCTTTCCCCCTAGCGGAGGGGTGAATGAGCAGTTCTTC. Encoded protein: CASSFPPSGGVNEQFF.

V gene TRBV28 combines with J gene TRBJ1-5, with D unresolved. Trimming removed 4 bases from V and 10 bases from J, with 5 bases in between. The CDR3 runs 10 residues. From germline, CDR1 is MDHEN and CDR2 SYDVKM. CDR3: CASSSFPQHF. In nucleotides, the CDR3 is TGTGCCAGCAGTTCCTTTCCCCAGCATTTT.

The chain has TRBV28 and TRBJ2-7; 11 bases map to TRBD2. After removal of 3 bases from V and 6 bases from J, the junction contained 7 bases not matched to a gene. Germline V gene data show CDR1 as MDHEN and CDR2 as SYDVKM. The CDR3 length is 15 residues. In DNA form, the CDR3 reads TGTGCCAGCAGTTTTGCGACTAGCGGGGCCGGCGAGCAGTACTTC. Its protein is CASSFATSGAGEQYF. The full variable domain, rest sourced from reference TRBV28 and TRBJ2-7, is DVKVTQSSRYLVKRTGEKVFLECVQDMDHENMFWYRQDPGLGLRLIYFSYDVKMKEKGDIPEGYSVSREKKERFSLILESASTNQTSMYLCASSFATSGAGEQYFGPGTRLTVT.

The chain joins TRBV5-6 to TRBJ1-1; tentative D call: TRBD1 (5 bases). CDR3 length equals 13 residues. V shed 4 bases and J shed 6 bases, with 13 bases lying between them. Per germline, CDR1 SGHDT and CDR2 YYEEEE. The CDR3 bases are TGTGCCAGCAGCGCCCTCGAGACAGCTGAAGCTTTCTTT. Translating gives CASSALETAEAFF.

The genes are TRBV7-2 and TRBJ2-3; 11 bases fit TRBD2. The CDR3 is 16 residues long. Germline V gives CDR1 SGHTA, CDR2 FQGNSA. Trimming at V came to 2 bases and at J to 3 bases, leaving 4 bases not matched to a gene. The CDR3 DNA follows: TGTGCCAGCAGCTTACTAGCGGGAGGTACTACAGATACGCAGTATTTT. Encoded protein: CASSLLAGGTTDTQYF. Full variable domain (outside the CDR3, taken from reference TRBV7-2 and TRBJ2-3): GAGVSQSPSNKVTEKGKDVELRCDPISGHTALYWYRQSLGQGLEFLIYFQGNSAPDKSGLPSDRFSAERTGGSVSTLTIQRTQQEDSAVYLCASSLLAGGTTDTQYFGPGTRLTVL.

The chain couples TRBV7-3 to TRBJ2-5; 8 nucleotides line up with TRBD1. V shed 1 base and J 5 bases; nucleotides not matched to a gene: 6. The CDR3 is 15 amino acids. The germline gives CDR1 SGHTA, CDR2 FQGTGA. The CDR3 region has the DNA TGTGCCAGCAGCTTAATCGCAGGGGGCCGGGAGACCCAGTACTTC. Translated, it gives CASSLIAGGRETQYF.

In DNA, the CDR3 is TGTGCCAGCAGCTCCCGGGGGCGGGAGGGTGACACCGGGGAGCTGTTTTTT. The encoded protein is CASSSRGREGDTGELFF. This rearrangement joins TRBV7-6 to TRBJ2-2; 9 bases match TRBD2. The CDR3 consists of 17 residues. With 4 bases clipped from V and 3 bases from J, the junction kept 9 bases outside the gene matches. The germline CDR1 and CDR2 sequences are SGHVS and FNYEAQ. The variable domain in full, completed from reference TRBV7-6 and TRBJ2-2, reads GAGVSQSPRYKVTKRGQDVALRCDPISGHVSLYWYRQALGQGPEFLTYFNYEAQQDKSGLPNDRFSAERPEGSISTLTIQRTEQRDSAMYRCASSSRGREGDTGELFFGEGSRLTVL.

This sequence joins TRBV21-1 and TRBJ2-3; the tabulated D call, TRBD2, remains unverified against the DNA. TRBV21-1 is described as a pseudogene. CDR3 length: 16 residues. CDR3 nucleotide sequence: TGTGCCAGCAGCAAAGGGGTGGGAGTCCGGCCAGATACGCAGTATTTT. Translating gives CASSKGVGVRPDTQYF.

CDR3 sequence (DNA): TGCGCCAGCAGCTCACGGACTAGCGACCAGAGTAAAGATACGCAGTATTTT. As protein: CASSSRTSDQSKDTQYF. The V gene is TRBV5-1, the J gene TRBJ2-3, with TRBD2 matching 9 bases. This CDR3 comprises 17 residues. The V gene's germline CDR1 is SGHRS and CDR2 YFSETQ. V lost 3 bases, J lost 5 bases, and 13 bases stayed unmatched.

The rearrangement uses TRBV2 and TRBJ2-5; TRBD2 matches 14 bases. Germline CDR1 reads SNHLY; CDR2 reads FYNNEI. The V segment lost 4 bases and the J segment 5 bases; nucleotides outside the gene matches: 6. CDR3 length: 16 residues. The CDR3 loop is CASSAGGTSGSETQYF. DNA for the CDR3: TGTGCCAGCAGTGCCGGGGGGACTAGCGGGAGTGAGACCCAGTACTTC.

The chain joins TRBV27 to TRBJ2-1; D unclear. From germline, CDR1 is MNHEY and CDR2 SMNVEV (reference sequence). This CDR3 contains 16 residues. Deletions cut 0 bases from V and 5 bases from J, with 14 bases between. As DNA, the CDR3 is TGTGCCAGCAGTTTATCGTTCGCTAGGGATCACAATGAGCAGTTCTTC. As protein: CASSLSFARDHNEQFF.

The genes are TRBV28 and TRBJ1-3; 8 bases are shared with TRBD1. Looked up from germline, CDR1 is MDHEN and CDR2 is SYDVKM. The CDR3 is 14 residues long. Unmatched junction bases numbered 5, after V lost 6 bases and J lost 4 bases. CDR3 nucleotides: TGTGCCAGCAGAACCCCAGGGGGCGGAAACACCATATATTTT. Amino acids: CASRTPGGGNTIYF.

The chain carries TRBV6-6 and TRBJ2-7; D is undetermined. Germline-derived CDR1 and CDR2 are MNHNY and SVGAGI (reference sequence). The CDR3 runs to 15 residues. The V gene lost 6 bases and the J gene lost 4 bases, with 19 bases spanning the gap. Written as DNA, the CDR3 is TGTGCCAGCAGGCCCCTCCCGGCATTGACTTACGAGCAGTACTTC. It translates to CASRPLPALTYEQYF.

This clone was recorded only once. The chain employs TRBV18 and TRBJ2-3; tentative D call: TRBD1 (6 bases). V was cut by 3 bases and J by 0 bases, with 16 bases left in between. The CDR3 runs 17 residues. Germline lookup yields CDR1 KGHSH and CDR2 LQKENI. The CDR3 reads CASSPSGQLSSTDTQYF. In DNA form, the CDR3 reads TGTGCCAGCTCACCTTCCGGACAGCTCTCTAGCACAGATACGCAGTATTTT.

V usage is TRBV11-2 and J usage is TRBJ2-5, with D perhaps matching TRBD1 (5 bases). The germline gives CDR1 SGHAT, CDR2 FQNNGV. The CDR3 contains 14 residues. V was cut by 5 bases and J by 1 base, with 11 bases left in between. The CDR3 sequence is CASSRGQGQETQYF. In nucleotides, the CDR3 is TGTGCCAGCAGCCGAGGACAAGGCCAAGAGACCCAGTACTTC.

Regarding this clone: At the DNA level, this CDR3 is encoded by other sequences in the same sample as well. As DNA, the CDR3 is TGTGCCAGCAGTTTAAGCGTCACCGGGGAGCTGTTTTTT. It translates to CASSLSVTGELFF. The chain couples TRBV27 to TRBJ2-2, with D hard to call. Germline CDR1 and CDR2: MNHEY and SMNVEV (reference sequence). The CDR3 is made up of 13 amino acids. V was trimmed by 2 bases and J by 4 bases, leaving 5 bases between them.

The chain combines TRBV27 with TRBJ1-4; D might be TRBD1 (5 bases). The V and J ends lost 6 bases and 8 bases respectively, with 16 bases between them. The CDR3 has 14 residues. Germline values: CDR1 MNHEY, CDR2 SMNVEV (reference sequence). CDR3 loop: CASSLQGFGEKLFF. The CDR3 bases are TGTGCCAGCAGCCTTCAGGGATTCGGGGAAAAACTGTTTTTT.

In the case of this clone: The same CDR3 arises from other DNA sequences in this sample as well. This chain joins TRBV28 and TRBJ2-1; D may be TRBD1 (6 bases). The CDR3 sequence is 12 residues long. Germline CDR1 is MDHEN and CDR2 is SYDVKM. V was clipped by 4 bases and J by 10 bases, with 11 bases between them. DNA for the CDR3: TGTGCCAGCAGTTCTGGGGGCGGCGAGCAGTTCTTC. Translated, it gives CASSSGGGEQFF.

In DNA, the CDR3 is TGTGCAAGTCGCTTAGCGCAAGGGACAGGGGGTACTGAAGCTTTCTTT. Protein sequence: CASRLAQGTGGTEAFF. The rearrangement links TRBV12-2 to TRBJ1-1; the tabulated D call, TRBD1, remains unverified against the DNA. TRBV12-2 constitutes a pseudogene. This CDR3 region has 16 residues.

V is TRBV2 and J is TRBJ1-5; 11 nucleotides agree with TRBD1. V trimming: 6 bases; J trimming: 11 bases; junction bases outside the gene matches: 9. Germline CDR1 reads SNHLY; CDR2 reads FYNNEI. This CDR3 contains 14 residues. The CDR3 DNA reads TGTGCCAGCAGAACGGGACAGGGGGAGTGGGCCCAGCATTTT. Residues: CASRTGQGEWAQHF.

The V and J genes are TRBV5-6 and TRBJ1-1; a possible D gene is TRBD1 (5 bases). V was pared by 4 bases and J by 6 bases, with 13 bases between. The length of the CDR3 is 13 residues. Germline-derived CDR1 and CDR2 are SGHDT and YYEEEE. As DNA, the CDR3 is TGTGCCAGCAGCCCTGATCAGGGCCCTGAAGCTTTCTTT. Protein sequence: CASSPDQGPEAFF.

With regard to this clone: At one end the junction does not follow the germline gene, possibly because of a read error. The CDR3 bases are TGTGCCAGCAGCTTCCCCTCAGGGACTAGTGAAAAACTGTTTTTT. Residues: CASSFPSGTSEKLFF. The chain uses TRBV7-9 and TRBJ1-4, with D perhaps matching TRBD1 (5 bases). Germline loops: CDR1 SEHNR, CDR2 FQNEAQ (reference sequence). The length of the CDR3 is 15 residues.

V gene TRBV5-1 combines with J gene TRBJ1-1; D not certain. The CDR3 spans 14 residues. Germline CDR1 and CDR2: SGHRS and YFSETQ. The V end lost 0 bases, the J end lost 0 bases, and 6 bases lay between the germline ends. The CDR3 DNA sequence: TGCGCCAGCAGCTTGGGCCAGATGAACACTGAAGCTTTCTTT. It codes for CASSLGQMNTEAFF.